This TCR beta chain comes out of a study of cytomegalovirus exposure and HLA in healthy donors (dated by TCRdb to about 2017). General notes on the study: An earlier analysis of 587 of the donors reported around 280 Gb of sequence data and around 110 million unique TCR beta sequences obtained from about 180 million T cells. Among the roughly 430 genotyped donors, under 90% belonged to the genetic ancestry cluster associated with self-reported Caucasian donors. The study aimed to test whether cataloging public T cell receptors could reveal signatures of past pathogen exposure. Roughly five DR-DQ haplotypes were handled as single units for association and clustering because linkage in the cohort was strong. Among around 400 genotyped donors of the cohort, an average of approximately 250,000 unique TCR beta nucleotide sequences were sequenced per donor, about a sixth of them non-productive. An earlier analysis of 587 of the donors used high-throughput TCR beta sequencing to judge whether each TCR beta V gene segment behaved as functional or pseudogenic. Both class I and class II loci were covered by HLA typing, at four-digit resolution. The study profiled the T cell repertoires of hundreds of subjects by immunosequencing and related them to cytomegalovirus serostatus. In addition to the first cohort of 650 to 800 subjects, a separate validation cohort of approximately 130 different subjects was used. Donor age, sex, ethnicity and CMV serostatus were collected together with the repertoire data. Rather than drawing on any new phenotypic data, the later analysis identified candidate immune exposures from TCR beta sequences and the way those sequences occurred across donors. A later analysis re-analyzed previously published TCR beta repertoires from 600 to 850 donors and added high-resolution HLA genotyping to study TCR occurrence patterns. Every repertoire in the discovery cohort had been generated on one and the same sequencing platform. Typing coverage varied by locus: roughly 629-630 donors for A, B, C, DRB1 and DQB1; some 520 for DQA1; about 600 for DPA1; around 490 for DPB1. The study combined high-throughput TCR immunosequencing, statistical association of individual TCRs with disease status, and machine learning to predict cytomegalovirus infection status. A later genetic analysis used genome-wide SNP genotypes for about 65% of the 666 donors, treating that subset as a discovery cohort. An early release that covered fewer than 800 HLA-typed donors contained around 300 gigabases of sequencing data and 80 million or so unique TCR sequences. Findings and caveats that apply to the study as a whole: Cytomegalovirus status was reported to be diagnosed by the classifier with high specificity and sensitivity in both the original and validation cohorts. At a false discovery rate of 0.05, a later analysis linked approximately 18,000 TCR beta sequences to specific HLA alleles. In a later analysis, HLA-associated TCR beta chains showed more clonal expansion and lower generation probabilities than non-associated chains that were equally common. In a later analysis, several top co-occurrence clusters were reported to appear linked to parvovirus B19, influenza, CMV and Epstein-Barr virus. According to a later genetic analysis, donors in an Asian-associated ancestry cluster had fewer N-insertions in productive TCRs than the roughly 660-donor mean. Presence/absence analyses assumed roughly uniform sequencing depth across donors, an assumption that may not hold. The only immune exposure information available for the cohort was CMV serostatus. A cluster of highly shared sequence variants was judged likely to be a technical artifact of the sequencing pipeline. In an earlier analysis of fewer than 700 of the donors, most TCR beta V segments appeared in productive rearrangements about 87% or about 30% of the time, broadly matching IMGT annotations. The authors suggested that the approach could potentially be extended to other disease states and immunological phenotypes. In a later analysis, the rate of TCR association differed among HLA loci, with DRB1 alleles having the most associated TCRs and HLA-C alleles having the fewest. Most TCR sequences were observed very rarely across donors, whereas some public TCRs were present in many individuals. Because counts were too low, some 17 rarely observed V segments, including chromosome 9 orphons, were left out of the earlier analysis of several hundred of the donors. A further reported finding was that TCR beta sequences accurately predicted the HLA-A and HLA-B alleles for most subjects in the first cohort. Linkage disequilibrium might explain the correlated functional status among segregating V segments, but an unknown experimental factor could not be excluded. Most CMV-associated TCR beta chains appeared to be HLA-restricted in a later analysis, and the HLA associations seemed to be driven largely by CMV exposure. Because the 87-base-pair reads could not distinguish some IMGT-functional V segments, including TRBV6-2 and TRBV6-3, those segments were excluded. Only TCR beta chains were sequenced in this cohort, and the absence of alpha or paired-chain data limited detectable features. Because HLA typing was missing for some donors at each locus, association tests included only the typed subset. The study listed approximately 150 TCR beta chains as associated with cytomegalovirus. A later genetic analysis associated a missense DCLRE1C variant with V-gene and J-gene trimming of TCR beta chains, and an independent cohort replicated the association. When HLA alleles, especially DR and DQ, strongly co-occurred, attributing TCR associations to individual alleles was difficult. A few of the identified cytomegalovirus-associated TCR beta chains were confirmed in vitro to be specific for cytomegalovirus antigens.

Turning to this clone: The clone's antigen remains unknown. No base qualities exist here, and no much larger clone lies one base off it.

CDR1 and CDR2 were assigned from the germline V gene as MDHEN and SYDVKM. Ends trimmed: V by 7 bases, J by 4 bases; bases unmatched to a gene: 11. The CDR3 spans 16 residues, from the cysteine through the phenylalanine. Just CDR3 DNA is preserved here, 48 bases in frame from base 1. The cohort comprised approximately 700 healthy bone marrow donors. Cohort members were all nominally healthy when sampled, although unrecorded immune exposures were likely present. The donor tested CMV seronegative and was one of the 352 seronegative cohort members. Every donor gave a peripheral blood sample, and the peripheral blood mononuclear cells from that sample were used for TCR beta sequencing. Genomic DNA was extracted from the blood cell samples with the Qiagen DNeasy Blood Extraction Kit. Libraries were made using the immunoSEQ multiplex PCR assay. A mixture of 60 forward primers for TCR Vbeta segments and 13 reverse primers for TCR Jbeta segments was used in the multiplex PCR. The CDR3 region of rearranged TCR beta genes was amplified from genomic DNA by a multiplex PCR assay. Amplified TCR beta libraries were sequenced as 87-base-pair reads on the Illumina HiSeq System. Regarding the original processing steps: In a later analysis, tens of millions of unique TCR beta chains were counted across the 690 or so repertoires, and approximately 11 million of these chains were shared by at least two donors. To remove PCR and sequencing errors, raw reads were error-corrected and collapsed into unique sequences using a nearest-neighbor algorithm that merged closely related sequences. CDR3 sequences were aligned to IMGT reference sequences to assign V, D and J gene segments. For a sequence to be retained, at least a six-nucleotide match to both a V gene segment and a J gene segment was required. Rearrangements were called productive when the CDR3 lacked stop codons and stayed in frame with V and J; all others were non-productive. Following IMGT convention, CDR3 was defined as the stretch from the second conserved V-encoded cysteine to the conserved J-encoded phenylalanine. The earlier analysis of about 610 of the donors excluded sequences that lacked an unambiguous match to a single V gene segment. An earlier analysis of about 590 of the donors classified V segments as functional when productive rearrangements were above 56.7% and as segregating when the standard deviation between donors was above 5%. To diagnose cytomegalovirus status from the catalog of TCR beta chain sequences, a statistical classification framework was built. In a later analysis, TCR nucleotide sequences were compared against IMGT/GENE-DB human TR gene sequences so that V and J genes could be assigned. A later analysis assigned CDR3 sequences and most-parsimonious VDJ recombination scenarios with the TCRdist pipeline. In a later analysis, every TCR beta chain was defined by the combination of its CDR3 amino acid sequence and its V-gene family, and reads without a unique V-gene family were dropped. In a later analysis, some 600 highly shared, low-generation-probability nucleotide sequences were removed to address suspected cross-contamination and a sequencing artifact. For each public chain, a later analysis derived a clonal expansion index from normalized ranks of inferred template counts within each repertoire. A later analysis computed generation probabilities with a VDJ recombination model fitted to out-of-frame rearrangements, and checked the results against IGoR. In a later analysis, hypergeometric tests were used to score TCR-TCR, TCR-HLA and TCR-CMV co-occurrence, with a repertoire-size bias correction applied to TCR pairs. A later analysis estimated false discovery rates by permuting HLA or CMV assignments 20 times. In a later analysis, co-occurring TCRs were grouped using DBSCAN, with TCRdist sequence similarity added in when clustering inside HLA-allele-positive subsets. For co-occurrence clustering, repertoires with fewer than 30,000 or more than 120,000 public chains were excluded, along with several repertoires with anomalous nucleotide sharing. In TCRdb, the immuneACCESS table is reduced to in-frame sequences with V and J assigned. These tables do not hold every clone; where another copy was compared, an unresolved V gene accounts for under half, and the others remain unexplained. That table is the source of V, J and clone size, and D and trimming were worked out from the DNA. Across this sample there are under 150,000 clones, with 55% to 85% seen only once. Roughly 2% of the sample lies in the top ten.

The TCR originated in a man aged 35 to 55 in good health and CMV-seronegative. This chain is built from TRBV28 and TRBJ1-3; TRBD1 fits 9 bases in the junction. The material sequenced was PBMCs. The DNA sequence is as follows: TGTGCCAGCATCAGACCGGGACAGGGAACCGGAAACACCATATATTTT. Translated, this is CASIRPGQGTGNTIYF.